This T cell receptor (beta chain) was sequenced for a study of blood T cell repertoires in COVID-19. Study details: From T cells, B-cell-depleted T cells, or PBMCs came the material, which was cDNA or gDNA.

CDR3 length: 18 amino acids. The germline V gene has CDR1 MDHEN and CDR2 SYDVKM. Trimming cost V 5 bases and J 0 bases; bases outside gene matches: 13. In the authors' methods: Reference gene primer amplification gave nucleated cell count estimates. Profiled with immunoSEQ multiplex PCR; TCRdb holds only in-frame clones, not every one. The DNA gave D and trimming, while V, J and clone size come from that table. The sample gives tens of thousands of clones, nearly 90% of which show up once; about 5% is in the top ten. The chain links TRBV28 to TRBJ2-1; 7 bases line up with TRBD1. The receptor's source is a man in his fifties or sixties with acute or convalescent COVID-19. The sequenced sample was peripheral blood. For the CDR3, the DNA is TGTGCCAGCAGTCCCTGGACAGGTCTAGGGAGCTCCTACAATGAGCAGTTCTTC. Its protein is CASSPWTGLGSSYNEQFF.